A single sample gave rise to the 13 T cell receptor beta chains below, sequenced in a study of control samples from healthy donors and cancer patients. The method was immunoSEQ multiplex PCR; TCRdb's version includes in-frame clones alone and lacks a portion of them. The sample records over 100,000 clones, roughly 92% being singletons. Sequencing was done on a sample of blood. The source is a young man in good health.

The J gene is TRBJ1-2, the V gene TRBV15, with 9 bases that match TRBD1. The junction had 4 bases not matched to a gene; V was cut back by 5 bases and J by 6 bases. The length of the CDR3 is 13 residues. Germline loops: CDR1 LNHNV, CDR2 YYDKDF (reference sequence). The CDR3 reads CATSDRGENGYTF. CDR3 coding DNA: TGTGCCACCAGCGACAGGGGGGAAAATGGCTACACCTTC.

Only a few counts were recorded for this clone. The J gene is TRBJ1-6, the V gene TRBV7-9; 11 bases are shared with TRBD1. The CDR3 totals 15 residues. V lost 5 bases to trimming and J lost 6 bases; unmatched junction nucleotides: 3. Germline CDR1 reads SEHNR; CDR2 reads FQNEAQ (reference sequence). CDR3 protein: CASSPGQGANSPLHF. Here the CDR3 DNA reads TGTGCCAGCAGCCCCGGACAGGGGGCTAATTCACCCCTCCACTTT.

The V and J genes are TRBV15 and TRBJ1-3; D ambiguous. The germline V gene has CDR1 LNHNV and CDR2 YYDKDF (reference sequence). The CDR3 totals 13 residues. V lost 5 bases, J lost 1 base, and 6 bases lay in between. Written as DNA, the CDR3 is TGTGCCACCAGCGAGTGGTCTGGAAACACCATATATTTT. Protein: CATSEWSGNTIYF.

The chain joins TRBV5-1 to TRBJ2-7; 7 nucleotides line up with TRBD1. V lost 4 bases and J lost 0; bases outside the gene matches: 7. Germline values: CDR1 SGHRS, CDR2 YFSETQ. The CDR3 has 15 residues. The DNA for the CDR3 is TGCGCCAGCAGCCGAGGGGCAGGGGGCTCCTACGAGCAGTACTTC. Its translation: CASSRGAGGSYEQYF.

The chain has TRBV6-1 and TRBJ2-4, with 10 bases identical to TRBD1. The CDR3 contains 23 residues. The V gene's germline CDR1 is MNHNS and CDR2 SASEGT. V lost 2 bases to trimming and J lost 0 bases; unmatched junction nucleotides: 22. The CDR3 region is CASSEYGTGDHRASQLAKNIQYF. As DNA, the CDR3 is TGTGCCAGCAGTGAATACGGGACAGGGGATCATCGGGCATCTCAACTAGCCAAAAACATTCAGTACTTC.

The DNA of the CDR3 is TGTGCCAGCAGCTTGTCCCCACGGACAGGGGGCTGCGAGCAGTACTTC. Translation: CASSLSPRTGGCEQYF. The chain carries TRBV5-4 and TRBJ2-7, with 11 bases fitting TRBD1. The CDR3 consists of 16 residues. CDR1 is SGHNT, CDR2 YYREEE, per germline (reference sequence). J lost 6 bases, V lost 1 base, and 9 bases had no gene match.

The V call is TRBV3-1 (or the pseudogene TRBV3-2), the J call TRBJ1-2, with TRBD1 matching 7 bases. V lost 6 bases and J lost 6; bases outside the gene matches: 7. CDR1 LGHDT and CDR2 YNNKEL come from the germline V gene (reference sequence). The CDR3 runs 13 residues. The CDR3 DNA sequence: TGTGCCAGCAGACAGACAGGGCGGAATGGCTACACCTTC. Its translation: CASRQTGRNGYTF.

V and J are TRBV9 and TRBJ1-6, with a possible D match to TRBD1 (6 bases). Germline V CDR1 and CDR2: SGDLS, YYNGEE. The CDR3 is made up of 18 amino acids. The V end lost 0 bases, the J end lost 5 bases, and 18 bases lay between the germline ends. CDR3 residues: CASSVGGEGGSNNSPLHF. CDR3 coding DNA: TGTGCCAGCAGCGTAGGTGGCGAAGGGGGGAGTAATAATTCACCCCTCCACTTT.

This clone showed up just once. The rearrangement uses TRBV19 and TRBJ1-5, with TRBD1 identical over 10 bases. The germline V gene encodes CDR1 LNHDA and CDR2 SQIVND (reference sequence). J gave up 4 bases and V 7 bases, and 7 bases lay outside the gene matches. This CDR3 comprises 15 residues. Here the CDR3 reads CASTPDRGQNQPQHF. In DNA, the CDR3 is TGTGCCAGTACTCCCGACAGGGGGCAAAATCAGCCCCAGCATTTT.

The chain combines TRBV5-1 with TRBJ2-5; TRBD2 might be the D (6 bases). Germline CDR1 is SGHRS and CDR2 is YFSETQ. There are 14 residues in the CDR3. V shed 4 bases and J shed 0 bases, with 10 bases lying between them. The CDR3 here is CASSEWTNQETQYF. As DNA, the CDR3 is TGCGCCAGCAGCGAATGGACTAACCAAGAGACCCAGTACTTC.

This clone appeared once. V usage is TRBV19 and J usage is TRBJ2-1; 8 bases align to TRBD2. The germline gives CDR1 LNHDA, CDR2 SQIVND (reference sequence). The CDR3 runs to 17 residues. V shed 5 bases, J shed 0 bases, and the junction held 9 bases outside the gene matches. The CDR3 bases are TGTGCCAGTAGTCCTCGTAAGAGCGGGGGCTCCTACAATGAGCAGTTCTTC. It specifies CASSPRKSGGSYNEQFF.

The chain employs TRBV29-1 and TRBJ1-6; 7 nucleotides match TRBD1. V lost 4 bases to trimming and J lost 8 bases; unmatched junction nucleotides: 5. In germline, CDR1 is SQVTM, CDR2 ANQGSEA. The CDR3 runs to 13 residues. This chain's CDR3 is CSVGEGADSPLHF. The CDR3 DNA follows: TGCAGCGTTGGTGAGGGGGCTGATTCACCCCTCCACTTT.

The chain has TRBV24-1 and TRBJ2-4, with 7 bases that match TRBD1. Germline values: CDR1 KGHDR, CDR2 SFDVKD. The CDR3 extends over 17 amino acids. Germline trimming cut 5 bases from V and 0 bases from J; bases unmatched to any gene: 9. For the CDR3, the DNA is TGTGCCACCAGTGGACCGGGACAGATACTAGCCAAAAACATTCAGTACTTC. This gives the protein CATSGPGQILAKNIQYF.